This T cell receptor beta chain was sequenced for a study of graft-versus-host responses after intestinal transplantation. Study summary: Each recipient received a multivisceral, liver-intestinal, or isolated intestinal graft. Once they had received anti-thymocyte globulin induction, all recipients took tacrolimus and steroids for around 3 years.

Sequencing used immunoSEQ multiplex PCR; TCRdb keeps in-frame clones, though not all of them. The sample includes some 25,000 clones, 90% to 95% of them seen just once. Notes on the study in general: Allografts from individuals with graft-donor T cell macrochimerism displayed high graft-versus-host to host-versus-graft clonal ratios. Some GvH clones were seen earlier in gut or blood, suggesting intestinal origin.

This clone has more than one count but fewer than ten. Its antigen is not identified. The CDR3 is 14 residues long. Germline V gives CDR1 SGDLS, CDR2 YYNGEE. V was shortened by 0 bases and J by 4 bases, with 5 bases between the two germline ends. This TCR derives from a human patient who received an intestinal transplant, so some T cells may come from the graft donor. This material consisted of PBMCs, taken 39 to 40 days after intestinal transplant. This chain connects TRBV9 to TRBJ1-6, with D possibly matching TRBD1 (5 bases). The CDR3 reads CASSVGTYNSPLHF. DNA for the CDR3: TGTGCCAGCAGCGTAGGGACATATAATTCACCCCTCCACTTT.